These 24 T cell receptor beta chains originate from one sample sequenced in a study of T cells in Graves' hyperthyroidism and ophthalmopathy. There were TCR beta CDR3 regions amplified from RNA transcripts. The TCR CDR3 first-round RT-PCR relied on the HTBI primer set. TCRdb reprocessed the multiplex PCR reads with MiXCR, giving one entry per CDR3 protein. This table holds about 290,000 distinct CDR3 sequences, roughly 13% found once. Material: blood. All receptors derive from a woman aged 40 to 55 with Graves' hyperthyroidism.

CDR3 sequence (DNA): TGTGCCAGCAGCTTGGCGGGACAGGACGTGATTGAGCAGTACTTC. Protein sequence: CASSLAGQDVIEQYF. V gene TRBV12-3 or TRBV12-4 combines with J gene TRBJ2-7, with 8 bases identical to TRBD1. Trimming at V came to 6 bases and at J to 7 bases, leaving 14 bases not matched to a gene. The CDR3 covers 15 residues.

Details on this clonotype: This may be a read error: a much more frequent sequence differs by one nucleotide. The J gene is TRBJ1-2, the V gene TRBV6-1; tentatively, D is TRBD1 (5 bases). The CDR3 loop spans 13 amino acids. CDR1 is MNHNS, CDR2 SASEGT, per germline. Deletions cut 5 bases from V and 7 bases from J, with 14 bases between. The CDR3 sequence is CASSTRQYSGYTF. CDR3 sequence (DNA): TGTGCCAGCAGTACGAGACAGTACTCTGGCTACACCTTC.

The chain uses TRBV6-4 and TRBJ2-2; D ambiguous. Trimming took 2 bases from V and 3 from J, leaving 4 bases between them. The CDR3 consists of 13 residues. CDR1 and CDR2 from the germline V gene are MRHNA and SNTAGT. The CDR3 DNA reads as TGTGCCAGCAGTGACGGTGACACCGGGGAGCTGTTTTTT. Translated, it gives CASSDGDTGELFF.

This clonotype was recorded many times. CDR3 protein: CASTFGTSGRGSYNEQFF. The CDR3 DNA sequence: TGTGCCAGCACCTTCGGGACTAGCGGGAGGGGGTCCTACAATGAGCAGTTCTTC. The V and J genes are TRBV6-2 or TRBV6-3 and TRBJ2-1; 16 bases map to TRBD2. V lost 7 bases and J lost 1; bases outside the gene matches: 7. The CDR3 is 18 residues long. CDR1 is MNHEY and CDR2 is SVGEGT in the germline V gene.

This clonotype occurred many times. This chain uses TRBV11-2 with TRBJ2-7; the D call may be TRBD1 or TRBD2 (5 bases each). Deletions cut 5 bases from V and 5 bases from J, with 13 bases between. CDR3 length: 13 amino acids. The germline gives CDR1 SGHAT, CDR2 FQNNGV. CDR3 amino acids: CASSRRRGDEQYF. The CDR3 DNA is TGTGCCAGCAGCCGCCGGAGAGGGGACGAGCAGTACTTC.

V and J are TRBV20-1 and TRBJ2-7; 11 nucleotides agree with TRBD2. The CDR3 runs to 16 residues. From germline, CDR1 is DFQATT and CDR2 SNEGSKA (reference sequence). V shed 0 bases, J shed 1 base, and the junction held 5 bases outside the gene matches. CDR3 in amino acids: CSARDRTSGSSYEQYF. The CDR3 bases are TGCAGTGCTAGAGACCGTACTAGCGGGAGTTCCTACGAGCAGTACTTC.

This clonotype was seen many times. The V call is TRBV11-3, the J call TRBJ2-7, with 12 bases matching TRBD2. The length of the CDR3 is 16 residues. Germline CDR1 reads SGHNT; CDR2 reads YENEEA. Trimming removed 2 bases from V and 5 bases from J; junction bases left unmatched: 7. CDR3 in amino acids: CASSLPRLAGDDEQYF. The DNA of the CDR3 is TGTGCCAGCAGCTTACCCAGACTAGCGGGAGACGACGAGCAGTACTTC.

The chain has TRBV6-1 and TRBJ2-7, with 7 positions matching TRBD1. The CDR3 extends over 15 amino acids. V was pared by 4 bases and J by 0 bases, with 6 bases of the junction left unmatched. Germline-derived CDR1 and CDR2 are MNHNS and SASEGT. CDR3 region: CASSARTGSSYEQYF. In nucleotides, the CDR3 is TGTGCCAGCAGTGCCAGGACAGGAAGCTCCTACGAGCAGTACTTC.

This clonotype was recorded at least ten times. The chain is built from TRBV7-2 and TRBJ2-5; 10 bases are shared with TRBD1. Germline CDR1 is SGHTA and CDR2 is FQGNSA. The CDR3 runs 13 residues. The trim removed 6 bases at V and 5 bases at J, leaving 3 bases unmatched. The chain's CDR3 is CASRGQGVETQYF. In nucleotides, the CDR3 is TGTGCCAGCAGAGGACAGGGGGTGGAGACCCAGTACTTC.

The CDR3 DNA follows: TGTGCCAGCAGTCCGTGGACTAGCGATCGTACGCAGTATTTT. This codes for CASSPWTSDRTQYF. J is TRBJ2-3 and V is TRBV6-1, with 9 bases matching TRBD2. The CDR3 has 14 residues. Germline CDR1 and CDR2: MNHNS and SASEGT. V shed 5 bases and J 8 bases; nucleotides not matched to a gene: 8.

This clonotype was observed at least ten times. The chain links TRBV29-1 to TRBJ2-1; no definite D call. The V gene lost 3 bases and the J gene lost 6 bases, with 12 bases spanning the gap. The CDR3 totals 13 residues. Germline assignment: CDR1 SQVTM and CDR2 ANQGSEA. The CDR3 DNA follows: TGCAGCGTTGAGGATTTCGTTTCCAATGAGCAGTTCTTC. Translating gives CSVEDFVSNEQFF.

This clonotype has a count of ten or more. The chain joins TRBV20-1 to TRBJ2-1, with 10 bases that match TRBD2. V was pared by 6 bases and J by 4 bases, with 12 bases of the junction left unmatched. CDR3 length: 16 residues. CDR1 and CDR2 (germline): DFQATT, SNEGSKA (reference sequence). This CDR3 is CSAPLPSGRSYNEQFF. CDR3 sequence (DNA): TGCAGTGCCCCCCTCCCTAGCGGGAGAAGTTACAATGAGCAGTTCTTC.

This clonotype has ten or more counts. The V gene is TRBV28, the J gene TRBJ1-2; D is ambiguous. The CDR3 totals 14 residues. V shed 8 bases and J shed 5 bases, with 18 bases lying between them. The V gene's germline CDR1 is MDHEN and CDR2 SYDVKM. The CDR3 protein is CASLKKVSSYGYTF. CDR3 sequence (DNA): TGTGCCAGCTTAAAAAAGGTTTCATCTTATGGCTACACCTTC.

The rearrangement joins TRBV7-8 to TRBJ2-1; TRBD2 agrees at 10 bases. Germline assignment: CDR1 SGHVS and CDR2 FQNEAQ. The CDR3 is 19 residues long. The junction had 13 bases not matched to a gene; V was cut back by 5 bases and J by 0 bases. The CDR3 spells CASSQFTGTSDSSYNEQFF. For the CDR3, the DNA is TGTGCCAGCAGCCAGTTCACCGGGACTAGCGATAGCTCCTACAATGAGCAGTTCTTC.

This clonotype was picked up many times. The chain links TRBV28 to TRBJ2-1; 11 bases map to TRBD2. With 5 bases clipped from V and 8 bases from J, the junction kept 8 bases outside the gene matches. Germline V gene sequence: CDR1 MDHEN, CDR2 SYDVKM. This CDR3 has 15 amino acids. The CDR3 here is CASSRAGTSGYEQFF. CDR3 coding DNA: TGTGCCAGCAGTAGGGCGGGGACTAGCGGCTATGAGCAGTTCTTC.

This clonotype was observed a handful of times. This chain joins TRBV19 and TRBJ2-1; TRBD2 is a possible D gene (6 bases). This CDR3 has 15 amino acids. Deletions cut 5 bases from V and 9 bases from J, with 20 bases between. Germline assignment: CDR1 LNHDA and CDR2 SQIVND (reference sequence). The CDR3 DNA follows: TGTGCCAGTAGTTCAAGCAGCGGGTGGGGCGGTGAGCAGTTCTTC. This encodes CASSSSSGWGGEQFF. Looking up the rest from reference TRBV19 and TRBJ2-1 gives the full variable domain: DGGITQSPKYLFRKEGQNVTLSCEQNLNHDAMYWYRQDPGQGLRLIYYSQIVNDFQKGDIAEGYSVSREKKESFPLTVTSAQKNPTAFYLCASSSSSGWGGEQFFGPGTRLTVL.

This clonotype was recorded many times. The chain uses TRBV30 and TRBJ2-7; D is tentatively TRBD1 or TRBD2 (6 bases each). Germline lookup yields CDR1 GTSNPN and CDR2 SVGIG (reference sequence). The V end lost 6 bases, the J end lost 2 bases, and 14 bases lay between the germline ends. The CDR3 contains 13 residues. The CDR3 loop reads CACGPRGAYEQYF. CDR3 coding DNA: TGTGCCTGCGGTCCGAGGGGGGCCTACGAGCAGTACTTC.

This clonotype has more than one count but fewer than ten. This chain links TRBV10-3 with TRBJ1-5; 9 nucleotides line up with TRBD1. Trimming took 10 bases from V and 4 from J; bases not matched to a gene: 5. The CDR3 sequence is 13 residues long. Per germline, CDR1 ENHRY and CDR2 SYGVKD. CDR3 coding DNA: TGTGCCAGCTGGACAGGGGTTAATCAGCCCCAGCATTTT. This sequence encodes CASWTGVNQPQHF.

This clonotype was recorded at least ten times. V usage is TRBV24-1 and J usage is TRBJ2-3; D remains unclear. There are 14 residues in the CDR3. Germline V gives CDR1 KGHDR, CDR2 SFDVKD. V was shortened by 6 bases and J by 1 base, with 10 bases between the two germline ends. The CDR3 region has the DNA TGTGCCACCAGTCGCGGATTTGGCACAGATACGCAGTATTTT. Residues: CATSRGFGTDTQYF.

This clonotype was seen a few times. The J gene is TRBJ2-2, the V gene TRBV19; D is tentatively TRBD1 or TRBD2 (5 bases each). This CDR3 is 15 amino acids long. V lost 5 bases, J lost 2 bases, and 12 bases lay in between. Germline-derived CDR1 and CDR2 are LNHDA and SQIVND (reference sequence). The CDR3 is CASSPGDDNTGELFF. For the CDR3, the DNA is TGTGCCAGTAGTCCTGGGGACGACAACACCGGGGAGCTGTTTTTT. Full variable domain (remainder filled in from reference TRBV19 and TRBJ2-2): DGGITQSPKYLFRKEGQNVTLSCEQNLNHDAMYWYRQDPGQGLRLIYYSQIVNDFQKGDIAEGYSVSREKKESFPLTVTSAQKNPTAFYLCASSPGDDNTGELFFGEGSRLTVL.

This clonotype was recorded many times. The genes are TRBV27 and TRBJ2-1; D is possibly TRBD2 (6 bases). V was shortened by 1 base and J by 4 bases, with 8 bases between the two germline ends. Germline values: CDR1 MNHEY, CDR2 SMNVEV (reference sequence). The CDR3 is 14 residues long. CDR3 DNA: TGTGCCAGCAGTTTATTCGGGGGTTACAATGAGCAGTTCTTC. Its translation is CASSLFGGYNEQFF.

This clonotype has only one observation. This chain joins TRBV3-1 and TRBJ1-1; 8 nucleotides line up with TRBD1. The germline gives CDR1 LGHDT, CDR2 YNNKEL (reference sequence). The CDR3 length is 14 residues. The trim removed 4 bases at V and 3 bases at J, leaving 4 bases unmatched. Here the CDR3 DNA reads TGTGCCAGCAGCCGCGAGACAGGGGACACTGAAGCTTTCTTT. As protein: CASSRETGDTEAFF.

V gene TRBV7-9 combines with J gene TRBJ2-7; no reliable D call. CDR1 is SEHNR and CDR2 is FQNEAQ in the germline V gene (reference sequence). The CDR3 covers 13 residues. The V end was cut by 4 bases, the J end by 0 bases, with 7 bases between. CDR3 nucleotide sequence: TGTGCCAGCAGCTCGGACCTCTCCTACGAGCAGTACTTC. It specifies CASSSDLSYEQYF.

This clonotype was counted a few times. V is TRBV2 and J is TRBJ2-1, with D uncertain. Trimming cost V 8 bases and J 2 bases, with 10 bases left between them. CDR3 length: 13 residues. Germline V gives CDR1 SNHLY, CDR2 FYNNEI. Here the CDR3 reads CASQTPAYNEQFF. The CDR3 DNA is TGTGCCAGCCAGACCCCAGCCTACAATGAGCAGTTCTTC.